Given below is one T cell receptor (beta chain) in context. Among Cohort 3 donors, those recovered had two negative PCRs, clearance, or symptom resolution. The data belong to a study of blood T cell repertoires in COVID-19. Study background: Acute and convalescent COVID-19 specimens originated in the United States, Italy and Spain.

The data were produced by immunoSEQ multiplex PCR, yet TCRdb's version contains in-frame clones alone and is incomplete. The sample includes about 150,000 clones, around four fifths of them seen just once. The CDR3 is made up of 15 amino acids. V dropped 1 base and J dropped 0 bases, with 9 bases sitting between them. Germline CDR1 is LGHDT and CDR2 is YNNKEL (reference sequence). The specimen sequenced was PBMCs or T cells enriched from blood (not recorded which). This TCR derives from a woman between 40 and 50 years old who had recovered from COVID-19. V usage is TRBV3-1 (or the pseudogene TRBV3-2) and J usage is TRBJ2-5, with D perhaps matching TRBD2 (6 bases). CDR3 nucleotide sequence: TGTGCCAGCAGCCAAGGGGACTCCAACCAAGAGACCCAGTACTTC. Its protein is CASSQGDSNQETQYF.